This T cell receptor (beta chain) was recorded in a study of T cell clones after liver transplantation. Here immunoSEQ multiplex PCR was the method, and the copy in TCRdb shows in-frame clones only, minus some. The sample consists of roughly 55,000 clones, over 55% of them appearing once. The clonotype comes from a human patient who received a liver transplant. Some T cells could come from the graft donor. Here the sequenced sample was CD4+ T cells from blood, taken 54 months after liver transplant.

The CDR3 here is CSVRGTGGKAYEQYF. CDR3 bases: TGCAGCGTTCGCGGGACAGGGGGAAAGGCCTACGAGCAGTACTTC. The chain uses TRBV29-1 and TRBJ2-7; 11 bases match TRBD1. Germline loops: CDR1 SQVTM, CDR2 ANQGSEA. The length of the CDR3 is 15 residues. With 5 bases clipped from V and 2 bases from J, the junction kept 8 bases outside the gene matches.